This TCR beta chain was profiled in a study of T cell repertoires in cytomegalovirus infection. TCRdb independently ran MiXCR on the reads; one entry per CDR3 protein. The data show some 54,000 distinct CDR3 sequences, roughly a fifth seen once. With regard to this clonotype: Its antigen is as yet unknown.

Study-level points and caveats: Clonotypes of TCR beta that were HLA-C-restricted and CMV-specific dominated the ex vivo response.

This receptor was taken from a human donor in good health (CMV status not recorded). Some clones in this sample may be carry-over from other donors' samples. Sequenced here: CD8+ T cells from cultured PBMCs, sampled from culture after CMV antigen stimulation.

The chain's CDR3 is CASGVSGGRDYGYTF. CDR3 in DNA: TGTGCCAGCGGGGTGTCAGGGGGCAGGGACTATGGCTACACCTTC. The chain couples TRBV27 to TRBJ1-2; TRBD1 aligns across 8 bases. The CDR3 is 15 amino acids. With 8 bases clipped from V and 3 bases from J, the junction kept 11 bases outside the gene matches. CDR1 MNHEY and CDR2 SMNVEV come from the germline V gene (reference sequence).